This is a list of T cell receptor beta chains from one sample in a study of Graves' ophthalmopathy and Graves' hyperthyroidism. TCRdb used MiXCR to reprocess the multiplex PCR reads, holding one entry per CDR3 protein. The table lists about 640,000 distinct CDR3 sequences, more than 40% of them singletons. The sequenced sample consisted of peripheral blood. These receptors originate from an adult man with Graves' ophthalmopathy. CDR3s include the opening cysteine and the closing phenylalanine or tryptophan. The D gene is left open where the match is weak. Only some rows state a clone size, as once, few, many or a class for expanded clones.

V gene	J gene	D gene	clone size	CDR3 protein	CDR3 DNA
TRBV20-1	TRBJ1-3	-	once	CSARAGTGNISGNTIYF	TGCAGTGCTAGAGCCGGGACGGGGAACATCTCTGGAAACACCATATATTTT
TRBV19	TRBJ1-2	TRBD1	-	CASSSGTGTFNYGYTF	TGTGCCAGTAGCTCCGGGACAGGAACCTTTAACTATGGCTACACCTTC
TRBV10-3	TRBJ2-7	TRBD1	-	CASDRGSYEQYF	TGTGCCAGCGACAGGGGTTCCTACGAGCAGTACTTC
TRBV20-1	TRBJ2-3	TRBD1	-	CSALGQGVDTQYF	TGCAGTGCTCTTGGACAGGGAGTAGATACGCAGTATTTT
TRBV4-1	TRBJ1-6	-	few	CASSQELRAGANSPLHF	TGCGCCAGCAGCCAAGAGTTACGGGCCGGGGCTAATTCACCCCTCCACTTT
TRBV7-7	TRBJ2-2	-	many	CATTSGDTGELFF	TGTGCCACAACGTCTGGGGACACCGGGGAGCTGTTTTTT
TRBV7-9	TRBJ2-5	-	-	CASSLTMNKLETRYF	TGTGCTAGCAGCTTAACTATGAATAAGTTGGAGACCCGGTACTTC
TRBV19	TRBJ1-6	-	many	CASRRDRRISPLHF	TGTGCCAGTCGCCGGGACCGCCGAATATCACCCCTCCACTTT
TRBV25-1	TRBJ1-4	-	-	CASSGLDNRYNEKLFF	TGTGCCAGCAGTGGGCTAGACAATCGGTACAATGAAAAACTGTTTTTT
TRBV5-6	TRBJ2-7	-	-	CASSLLGPKSDYEQYF	TGTGCCAGCAGCTTGTTGGGACCCAAGTCGGACTACGAGCAGTACTTC
TRBV12-3/TRBV12-4	TRBJ1-1	-	-	CASSSRDGFEAFF	TGTGCCAGCAGTAGCCGGGACGGCTTTGAAGCTTTCTTT
TRBV3-1	TRBJ1-6	-	many	CASSRMAFSPLHF	TGTGCCAGCAGTAGAATGGCGTTTTCACCCCTCCACTTT
TRBV7-2	TRBJ2-7	TRBD2	few	CASRAGGGAYEQYF	TGTGCCAGCAGAGCCGGCGGGGGGGCATACGAGCAGTACTTC
TRBV20-1	TRBJ2-7	-	few	CSASRLDEQYF	TGCAGTGCTAGTAGGCTGGACGAGCAGTACTTC
TRBV20-1	TRBJ2-5	-	once	CSARGFEPQYF	TGCAGTGCAAGGGGGTTTGAGCCCCAGTACTTC
TRBV10-3	TRBJ1-6	-	many	CAISEMDNSPLHF	TGTGCCATCAGTGAGATGGACAATTCACCCCTCCACTTT
TRBV25-1	TRBJ1-1	-	-	CASSDVQANTEAFF	TGTGCCAGCAGTGACGTACAGGCTAACACTGAAGCTTTCTTT
TRBV19	TRBJ2-7	-	many	CASSMGRRSYEQYF	TGTGCCAGTAGTATGGGACGCCGCTCCTACGAGCAGTACTTC
TRBV15	TRBJ1-3	-	many	CATSRRAFSGPARGNTIYF	TGTGCCACCAGCAGACGCGCATTCAGCGGGCCCGCCAGAGGAAACACCATATATTTT
TRBV5-1	TRBJ2-2	-	-	CASSGRETANTGELFF	TGCGCCAGCAGCGGCAGGGAGACAGCGAACACCGGGGAGCTGTTTTTT
TRBV7-8	TRBJ1-4	-	many	CASSGTGIGEKLFF	TGTGCCAGCAGCGGAACAGGTATTGGAGAAAAACTGTTTTTT
TRBV13	TRBJ1-5	-	-	CASSLAGGDTWQPQHF	TGTGCCAGCAGCCTAGCGGGAGGGGACACGTGGCAGCCCCAGCATTTT
TRBV20-1	TRBJ2-6	-	-	CSAWAHVLTF	TGCAGTGCTTGGGCCCACGTCCTGACTTTC
TRBV19	TRBJ1-5	-	few	CASSIIRTAYSNQPQHF	TGTGCCAGTAGTATAATTAGGACAGCTTATAGCAATCAGCCCCAGCATTTT
TRBV29-1	TRBJ1-5	-	few	CSVEDQQQETQHF	TGCAGCGTTGAAGATCAACAGCAAGAGACCCAGCATTTT
TRBV25-1	TRBJ2-5	-	many	CASSEYTGFGTQYF	TGTGCCAGCAGTGAATATACAGGGTTTGGGACCCAGTACTTC
TRBV29-1	TRBJ1-2	-	-	CSVVAAWPNYGYTF	TGCAGCGTTGTAGCGGCGTGGCCTAACTATGGCTACACCTTC
TRBV10-3	TRBJ1-1	-	-	CASSYPGSRHTEAFF	TGTGCCAGCAGTTACCCTGGCAGTAGGCACACTGAAGCTTTCTTT
TRBV4-2	TRBJ1-5	-	many	CASSQDSDQPQHF	TGTGCCAGCAGCCAGGACAGCGATCAGCCCCAGCATTTT
TRBV10-3	TRBJ1-1	-	-	CAIGGGAKTEAFF	TGTGCCATCGGGGGGGGCGCGAAGACTGAAGCTTTCTTT
TRBV2	TRBJ1-2	TRBD1	many	CASSARDREWGEANYGYTF	TGTGCCAGCAGTGCCCGGGACAGGGAGTGGGGAGAAGCTAACTATGGCTACACCTTC
TRBV9	TRBJ2-7	TRBD1	once	CASSVGDSSSEQYF	TGTGCCAGCAGCGTGGGGGACAGCTCCTCCGAGCAGTACTTC
TRBV2	TRBJ1-1	-	-	CASSLHGKEAFF	TGTGCCAGCAGTTTACACGGGAAGGAAGCTTTCTTT
TRBV29-1	TRBJ2-2	-	once	CSGGANTGELFF	TGCAGCGGGGGCGCGAACACCGGGGAGCTGTTTTTT
TRBV7-9	TRBJ1-1	-	many	CASSRITEAFF	TGTGCCAGCAGCCGTATCACTGAAGCTTTCTTT
TRBV3-1	TRBJ1-6	-	-	CASSQVGGGNSPLHF	TGTGCCAGCAGCCAAGTAGGTGGGGGTAATTCACCCCTCCACTTT
TRBV2	TRBJ1-5	-	-	CASSVGQGKQPQHF	TGTGCCAGCAGTGTCGGACAAGGAAAACAGCCCCAGCATTTT
TRBV29-1	TRBJ2-7	TRBD2	-	CSQTGLADYEQYF	TGCAGCCAGACGGGACTAGCGGACTACGAGCAGTACTTC
TRBV5-4	TRBJ2-7	-	-	CASSLDSNTGELYF	TGTGCCAGCAGCTTGGACTCAAACACCGGGGAGCTGTACTTC
TRBV10-3	TRBJ1-5	-	many	CAISEREGVGNQPQHF	TGTGCCATCAGTGAGCGCGAGGGTGTGGGCAATCAGCCCCAGCATTTT
TRBV7-2	TRBJ2-7	-	many	CASSLVTSSYEQYF	TGTGCCAGCAGCTTAGTTACGAGCTCCTACGAGCAGTACTTC
TRBV5-1	TRBJ1-2	TRBD1	many	CASSSGTGYYGYTF	TGCGCCAGCAGCTCCGGGACAGGGTACTATGGCTACACCTTC
TRBV6-1	TRBJ2-7	-	few	CASSSLTRGGREQYF	TGTGCCAGCAGCTCGTTGACTCGAGGGGGGCGCGAGCAGTACTTC
TRBV7-9	TRBJ1-6	-	few	CASSRLDILVNSPLHF	TGCGCCAGCAGCCGACTTGACATTTTAGTGAATTCACCCCTCCACTTT
TRBV7-9	TRBJ2-7	TRBD1	many	CASSLGEGQPYEQYF	TGTGCCAGCAGCTTGGGTGAGGGACAGCCCTACGAGCAGTACTTC
TRBV2	TRBJ1-5	-	many	CASSEGINQPQHF	TGTGCCAGCAGTGAGGGTATCAATCAGCCCCAGCATTTT
TRBV29-1	TRBJ2-7	-	many	CSVEHSSYEQYF	TGCAGCGTAGAACATAGCTCCTACGAGCAGTACTTC
TRBV2	TRBJ2-2	TRBD2	many	CASSARLAGPGGTGELFF	TGTGCCAGCAGTGCGAGGCTAGCGGGGCCTGGTGGGACCGGGGAGCTGTTTTTT
TRBV12-3/TRBV12-4	TRBJ2-2	-	few	CASTSDSWDTGELFF	TGTGCCAGCACTTCGGACAGTTGGGACACCGGGGAGCTGTTTTTT
TRBV7-9	TRBJ2-7	-	-	CASSQMTKPYEQYF	TGTGCCAGCAGCCAGATGACTAAACCGTACGAGCAGTACTTC
TRBV7-8	TRBJ1-2	TRBD1	many	CASSSRDRSYGYTF	TGTGCCAGCAGCTCTAGGGACAGGTCCTATGGCTACACCTTC
TRBV6-1	TRBJ2-7	-	many	CASTRGSLSYEQYF	TGTGCCAGCACCCGCGGGTCCCTTTCCTACGAGCAGTACTTC